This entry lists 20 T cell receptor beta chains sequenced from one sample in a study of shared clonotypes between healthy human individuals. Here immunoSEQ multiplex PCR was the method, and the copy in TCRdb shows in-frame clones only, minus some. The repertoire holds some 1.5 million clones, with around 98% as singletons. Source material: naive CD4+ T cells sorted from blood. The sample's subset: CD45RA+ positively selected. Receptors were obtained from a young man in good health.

The CDR3 DNA reads TGTGCCAGCAGACCCAGGACAAGTCCCAGCAACACTGAAGCTTTCTTT. It is translated as CASRPRTSPSNTEAFF. This sequence joins TRBV2 and TRBJ1-1, with D possibly matching TRBD1 (5 bases). V gave up 6 bases and J gave up 2 bases, with 19 bases separating them. CDR3 length: 16 amino acids. Germline-derived CDR1 and CDR2 are SNHLY and FYNNEI.

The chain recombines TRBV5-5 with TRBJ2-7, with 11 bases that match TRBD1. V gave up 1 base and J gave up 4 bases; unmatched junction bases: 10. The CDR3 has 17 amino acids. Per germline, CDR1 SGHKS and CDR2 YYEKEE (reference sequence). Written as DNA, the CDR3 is TGTGCCAGCAGCTTGAGTTCCAGGACAGGGGGCACATACGAGCAGTACTTC. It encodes CASSLSSRTGGTYEQYF.

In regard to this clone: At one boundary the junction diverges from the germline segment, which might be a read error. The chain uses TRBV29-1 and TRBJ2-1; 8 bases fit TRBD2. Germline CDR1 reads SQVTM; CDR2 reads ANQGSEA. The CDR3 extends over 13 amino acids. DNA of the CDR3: TGCAGCGTTGAATTTGCGGGAGGAATGACTGGTGTCTTC. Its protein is CSVEFAGGMTGVF.

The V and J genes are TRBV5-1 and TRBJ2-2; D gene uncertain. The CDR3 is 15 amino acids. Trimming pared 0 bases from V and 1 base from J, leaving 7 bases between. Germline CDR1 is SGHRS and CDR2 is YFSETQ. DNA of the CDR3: TGCGCCAGCAGCTTGGAGCACCTGAACACCGGGGAGCTGTTTTTT. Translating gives CASSLEHLNTGELFF.

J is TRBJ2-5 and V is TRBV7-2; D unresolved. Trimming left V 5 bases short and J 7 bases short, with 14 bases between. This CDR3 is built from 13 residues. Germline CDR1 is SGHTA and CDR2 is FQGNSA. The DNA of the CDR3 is TGTGCCAGCAGCCCTGACCCTGTTGCGACCCAGTACTTC. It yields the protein CASSPDPVATQYF.

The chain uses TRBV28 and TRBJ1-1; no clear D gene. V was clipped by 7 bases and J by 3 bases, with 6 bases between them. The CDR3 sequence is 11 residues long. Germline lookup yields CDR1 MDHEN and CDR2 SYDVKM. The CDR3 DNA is TGTGCCAGCATCCGATACACTGAAGCTTTCTTT. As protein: CASIRYTEAFF.

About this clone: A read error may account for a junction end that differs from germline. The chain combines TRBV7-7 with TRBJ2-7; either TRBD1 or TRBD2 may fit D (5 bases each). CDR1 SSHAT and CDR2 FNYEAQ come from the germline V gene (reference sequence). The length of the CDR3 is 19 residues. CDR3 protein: CASSFRGAHDTSLSYEQYF. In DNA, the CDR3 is TGTGCTAGCAGCTTTCGAGGGGCGCACGATACGTCACTCTCCTACGAGCAGTACTTC.

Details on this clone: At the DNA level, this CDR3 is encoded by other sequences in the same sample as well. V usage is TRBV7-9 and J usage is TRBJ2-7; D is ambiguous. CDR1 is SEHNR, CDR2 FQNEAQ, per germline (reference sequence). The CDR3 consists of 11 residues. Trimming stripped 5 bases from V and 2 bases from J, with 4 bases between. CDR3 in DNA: TGTGCCAGCAGCCTAACCTACGAGCAGTACTTC. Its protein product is CASSLTYEQYF.

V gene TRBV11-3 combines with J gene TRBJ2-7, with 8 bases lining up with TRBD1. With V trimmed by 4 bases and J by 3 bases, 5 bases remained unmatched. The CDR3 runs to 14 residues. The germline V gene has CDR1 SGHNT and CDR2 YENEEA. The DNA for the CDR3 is TGTGCCAGCAGCTCGACAGGGGCGGACTACGAGCAGTACTTC. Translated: CASSSTGADYEQYF.

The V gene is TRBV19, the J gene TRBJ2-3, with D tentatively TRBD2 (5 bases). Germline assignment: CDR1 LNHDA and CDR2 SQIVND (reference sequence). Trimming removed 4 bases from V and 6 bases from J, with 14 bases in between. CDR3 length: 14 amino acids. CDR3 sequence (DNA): TGTGCCAGTAGTACTAGCTGGGTAGGGGATACGCAGTATTTT. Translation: CASSTSWVGDTQYF.

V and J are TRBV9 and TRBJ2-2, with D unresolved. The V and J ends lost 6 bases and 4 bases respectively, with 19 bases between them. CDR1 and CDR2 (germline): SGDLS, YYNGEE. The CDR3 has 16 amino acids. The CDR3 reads CASKKGPFSGTGELFF. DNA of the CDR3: TGTGCCAGCAAAAAGGGCCCTTTTTCAGGCACCGGGGAGCTGTTTTTT.

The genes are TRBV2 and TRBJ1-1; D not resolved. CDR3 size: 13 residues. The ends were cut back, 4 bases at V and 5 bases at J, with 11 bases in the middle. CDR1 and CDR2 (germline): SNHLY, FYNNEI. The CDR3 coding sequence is TGTGCCAGCAGTGTAAGGGATTGGACTGAAGCTTTCTTT. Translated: CASSVRDWTEAFF.

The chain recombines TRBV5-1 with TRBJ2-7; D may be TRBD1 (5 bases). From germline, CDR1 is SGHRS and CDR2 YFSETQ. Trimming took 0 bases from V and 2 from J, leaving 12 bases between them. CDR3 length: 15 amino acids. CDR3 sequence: CASSLVEQGTYEQYF. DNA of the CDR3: TGCGCCAGCAGCTTGGTGGAGCAGGGAACCTACGAGCAGTACTTC.

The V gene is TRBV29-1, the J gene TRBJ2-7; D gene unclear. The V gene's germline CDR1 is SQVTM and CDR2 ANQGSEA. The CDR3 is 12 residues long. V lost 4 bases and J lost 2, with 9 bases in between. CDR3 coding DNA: TGCAGCGTTGTAAGTTTGCCCTACGAGCAGTACTTC. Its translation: CSVVSLPYEQYF.

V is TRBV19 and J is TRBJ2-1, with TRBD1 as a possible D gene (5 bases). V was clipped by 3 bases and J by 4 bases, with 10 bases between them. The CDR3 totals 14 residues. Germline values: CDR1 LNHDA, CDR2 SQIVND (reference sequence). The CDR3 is CASSIRGQYNEQFF. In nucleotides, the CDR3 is TGTGCCAGTAGTATTAGGGGTCAGTACAATGAGCAGTTCTTC. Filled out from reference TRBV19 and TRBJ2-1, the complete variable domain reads DGGITQSPKYLFRKEGQNVTLSCEQNLNHDAMYWYRQDPGQGLRLIYYSQIVNDFQKGDIAEGYSVSREKKESFPLTVTSAQKNPTAFYLCASSIRGQYNEQFFGPGTRLTVL.

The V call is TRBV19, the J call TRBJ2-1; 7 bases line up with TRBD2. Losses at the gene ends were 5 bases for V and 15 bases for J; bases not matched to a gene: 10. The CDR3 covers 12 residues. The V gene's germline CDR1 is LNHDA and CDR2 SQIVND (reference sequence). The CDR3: CASSPGDGGTFF. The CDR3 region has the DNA TGTGCCAGTAGTCCCGGGGACGGGGGGACGTTCTTC.

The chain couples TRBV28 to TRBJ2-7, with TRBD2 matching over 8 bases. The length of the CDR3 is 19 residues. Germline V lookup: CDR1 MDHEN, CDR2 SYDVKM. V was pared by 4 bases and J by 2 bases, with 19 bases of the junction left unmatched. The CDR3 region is CASSSRSGLSGTSPYEQYF. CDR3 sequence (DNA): TGTGCCAGCAGTTCGCGCTCGGGACTTAGCGGGACCTCCCCCTACGAGCAGTACTTC.

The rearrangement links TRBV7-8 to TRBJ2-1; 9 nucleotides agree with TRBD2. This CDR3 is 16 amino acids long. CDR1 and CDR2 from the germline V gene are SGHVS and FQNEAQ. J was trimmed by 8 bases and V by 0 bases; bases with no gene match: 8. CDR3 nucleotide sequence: TGTGCCAGCAGCTTAGCGTTGGCTAGCGGGAATTATGAGCAGTTCTTC. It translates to CASSLALASGNYEQFF.

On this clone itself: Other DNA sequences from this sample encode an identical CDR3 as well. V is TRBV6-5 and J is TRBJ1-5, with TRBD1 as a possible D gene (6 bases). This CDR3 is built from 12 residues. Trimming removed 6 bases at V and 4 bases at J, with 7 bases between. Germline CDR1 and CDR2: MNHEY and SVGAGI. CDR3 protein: CASRTGNQPQHF. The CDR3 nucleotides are TGTGCCAGCAGAACAGGGAATCAGCCCCAGCATTTT.

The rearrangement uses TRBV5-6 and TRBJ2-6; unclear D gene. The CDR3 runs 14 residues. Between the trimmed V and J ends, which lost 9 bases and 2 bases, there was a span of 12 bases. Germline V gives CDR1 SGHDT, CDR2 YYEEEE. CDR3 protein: CATHRRAGANVLTF. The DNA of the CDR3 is TGTGCCACCCACCGACGCGCTGGGGCCAACGTCCTGACTTTC.